This TCR beta chain was captured in a study of identical twins. Study-wide findings and caveats: The models gave estimates that fell short of the out-of-frame TCR alpha sharing seen in monozygotic twins.

All donors were healthy Caucasians. This CDR3 is 15 amino acids long. Germline V gene data show CDR1 as MDHEN and CDR2 as SYDVKM. Details on this clonotype: What it recognizes is unknown.

The cDNA had a unique molecular identifier and a template-switch universal primer site. TCRdb re-called the 5' RACE reads through MiXCR, storing one row per CDR3 protein. In the table there are around 1.7 million distinct CDR3 sequences, roughly 35% of which are singletons. This clonotype was sampled from a newborn girl in good health. The source material was cord blood. The gene calls are TRBV28 and TRBJ2-5; D not certain. The J call may be incorrect, as the DNA end agrees better with TRBJ2-1. CDR3 DNA: TGTGCCAGCACGGTACGTCGGACGACCCAAGAGACCCAGTTCTTC. Its protein product is CASTVRRTTQETQFF.